This TCR beta chain was recorded in a study of CD8 T cells in ankylosing spondylitis. This CDR3 has 15 amino acids. Trimming took 5 bases from V and 4 from J; bases not matched to a gene: 8. CDR1 and CDR2 from the germline V gene are SGHTA and FQGNSA. MiXCR, applied by TCRdb to the 5' RACE reads, yields one record per CDR3 protein. The sample holds tens of thousands of distinct CDR3 sequences; about 6.8% are singletons and the top ten take 10% to 13%. This clonotype was detected only a few times. The sequenced sample was blood, either unsorted or a sorted T cell fraction (not recorded which). The V gene is TRBV7-2, the J gene TRBJ2-1; 7 nucleotides agree with TRBD1. This sequence was found in a male donor with ankylosing spondylitis or in good health (not recorded which). DNA of the CDR3: TGTGCCAGCAGCATAACCGGGACAGCATACAATGAGCAGTTCTTC. Its protein is CASSITGTAYNEQFF.